This T cell receptor (beta chain) was sequenced for a study of cytomegalovirus exposure and HLA in healthy donors. Unmatched junction bases numbered 3, after V lost 2 bases and J lost 4 bases. Germline V lookup: CDR1 KGHSH, CDR2 LQKENI. The CDR3 is 16 residues long. To note about this clone: Its target is unknown.

Study-wide findings and caveats: In an earlier analysis, most TCR beta V segments were productive about 87% or about 30% of the time. In a later analysis, parvovirus B19, influenza, CMV and Epstein-Barr virus appeared linked to several top co-occurrence clusters.

Primers: 60 Vbeta forward and 13 Jbeta reverse. Here immunoSEQ multiplex PCR was the method, and the copy in TCRdb shows in-frame clones only, minus some. The sample lists approximately 70,000 clones; around 81% were seen once. The rearrangement links TRBV18 to TRBJ1-5; 12 bases align to TRBD1. The sequence derives from a man aged 50-59 years in good health and CMV-seronegative. The specimen sequenced was PBMCs. CDR3 amino acids: CASSPGDRGLNQPQHF. DNA of the CDR3: TGTGCCAGCTCACCAGGGGACAGGGGGCTAAATCAGCCCCAGCATTTT.